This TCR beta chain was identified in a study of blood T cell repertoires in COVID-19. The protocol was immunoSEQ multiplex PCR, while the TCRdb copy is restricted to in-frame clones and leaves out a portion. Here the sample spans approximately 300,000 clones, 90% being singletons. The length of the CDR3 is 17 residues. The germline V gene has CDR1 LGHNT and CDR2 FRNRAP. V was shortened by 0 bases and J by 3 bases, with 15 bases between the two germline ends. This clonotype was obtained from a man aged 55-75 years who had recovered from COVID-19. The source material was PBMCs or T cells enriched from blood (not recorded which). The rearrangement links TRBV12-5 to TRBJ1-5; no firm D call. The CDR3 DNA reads TGTGCTAGTGGTTTGGTACCTCCCCTCTATCCCAATCAGCCCCAGCATTTT. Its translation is CASGLVPPLYPNQPQHF.